Included here is one T cell receptor beta chain sequence, with context. What it binds is unknown. MiXCR, run by TCRdb on the RT-PCR reads, gives a single entry per CDR3 protein. Counted here are over 150,000 distinct CDR3 sequences, roughly a tenth occurring once; the ten biggest clones make up roughly 12%. The data were taken from a study of response to subunit inactivated influenza vaccine. The V gene lost 4 bases and the J gene lost 6 bases, with 16 bases spanning the gap. This CDR3 has 16 residues. Per germline, CDR1 MGHDK and CDR2 SYGVNS. Findings and caveats of the study: Authors suggested few new T cells are recruited by each seasonal influenza vaccination.

This sequence joins TRBV25-1 and TRBJ1-6, with D maybe TRBD1 (6 bases). The source is a man over 45 who received an inactivated influenza vaccine. The source was non-naive T cells sorted from PBMCs, collected about 40 days after vaccination. CDR3 sequence: CASSALTGSANSPLHF. CDR3 nucleotide sequence: TGTGCCAGCAGTGCCTTGACAGGTTCGGCTAATTCACCCCTCCACTTT.